The 17 T cell receptor beta chains below come from one sample, sequenced in a study of T cell responses to AZD1222 COVID-19 vaccine. The repertoire was sequenced with immunoSEQ multiplex PCR; TCRdb's copy has only in-frame clones and lacks some. The data hold 130,000 to 150,000 clones, with 85% to 95% observed a single time. Sequenced material: peripheral blood, taken after recovery from COVID-19. The receptors were gathered from an adult who had recovered from COVID-19.

This clone was seen once. The chain couples TRBV6-1 to TRBJ2-1; 7 bases line up with TRBD2. The V gene's germline CDR1 is MNHNS and CDR2 SASEGT. The CDR3 is made up of 16 amino acids. Trimming cost V 4 bases and J 4 bases; bases outside gene matches: 10. Here the CDR3 DNA reads TGTGCCAGCAGTGCCAGCGGGGCAGGCCTTTACAATGAGCAGTTCTTC. Amino acid sequence: CASSASGAGLYNEQFF.

This chain connects TRBV7-2 to TRBJ2-5, with D uncertain. This CDR3 contains 14 residues. CDR1 is SGHTA and CDR2 is FQGNSA in the germline V gene. V shed 0 bases and J shed 2 bases, with 7 bases lying between them. The CDR3 protein is CASSLAQRQETQYF. Written as DNA, the CDR3 is TGTGCCAGCAGCTTAGCACAGAGACAAGAGACCCAGTACTTC.

The genes are TRBV29-1 and TRBJ2-7; D might be TRBD2 (5 bases). Germline CDR1 reads SQVTM; CDR2 reads ANQGSEA. The CDR3 is 16 amino acids. The ends were cut back, 4 bases at V and 1 base at J, with 20 bases in the middle. The CDR3 spells CSVGLPPEGTSYEQYF. CDR3 nucleotide sequence: TGCAGCGTTGGATTACCCCCTGAGGGAACGTCCTACGAGCAGTACTTC.

The V gene is TRBV18, the J gene TRBJ2-3; tentative D call: TRBD1 (6 bases). The CDR3 extends over 16 amino acids. Germline V CDR1 and CDR2: KGHSH, LQKENI. Trimming stripped 6 bases from V and 2 bases from J, with 18 bases between. The CDR3 nucleotides read TGTGCCAGCTCCCCCTCCGAGGCAGGGGTCACAGATACGCAGTATTTT. As protein: CASSPSEAGVTDTQYF.

The CDR3 spells CASSIVLTGRSEQYF. The CDR3 nucleotides read TGTGCCAGTAGTATTGTCTTGACAGGGAGATCCGAGCAGTACTTC. The chain has TRBV19 and TRBJ2-7, with 7 bases matching TRBD1. Germline V lookup: CDR1 LNHDA, CDR2 SQIVND (reference sequence). CDR3 length equals 15 residues. V lost 3 bases and J lost 6; bases outside the gene matches: 11.

The chain has TRBV7-2 and TRBJ1-4; D gene ambiguous. Between the trimmed V and J ends, which lost 0 bases and 4 bases, there was a span of 21 bases. The CDR3 runs 19 residues. Germline CDR1 and CDR2: SGHTA and FQGNSA. CDR3 loop: CASSLASALNRRDNEKLFF. Written as DNA, the CDR3 is TGTGCCAGCAGCTTAGCGTCCGCTTTGAACCGCCGTGATAATGAAAAACTGTTTTTT.

This clone has a single count. The V gene is TRBV28, the J gene TRBJ1-1, with a possible D match to TRBD1 (6 bases). CDR1 and CDR2 from the germline V gene are MDHEN and SYDVKM. The CDR3 length is 16 residues. V was cut by 5 bases and J by 1 base, with 17 bases left in between. CDR3 protein: CASSALHGGRNTEAFF. CDR3 coding DNA: TGTGCCAGCAGTGCCTTACACGGGGGGCGGAACACTGAAGCTTTCTTT.

J is TRBJ1-2 and V is TRBV6-2 or TRBV6-3; D gene uncertain. Germline values: CDR1 MNHEY, CDR2 SVGEGT. The CDR3 runs to 12 residues. Trimming removed 2 bases at V and 4 bases at J, with 5 bases between. Here the CDR3 DNA reads TGTGCCAGCAGTTACCAAGGCTATGGCTACACCTTC. It specifies CASSYQGYGYTF.

The chain couples TRBV4-1 to TRBJ1-2; D is unresolved. The germline CDR1 and CDR2 sequences are MGHRA and YSYEKL. The CDR3 totals 14 residues. Trimming stripped 1 base from V and 4 bases from J, with 10 bases between. This CDR3 is CASSQAPYSYGYTF. The CDR3 DNA is TGCGCCAGCAGCCAAGCCCCTTACTCCTATGGCTACACCTTC.

This chain connects TRBV18 to TRBJ2-1, with unresolved D. Germline V gene sequence: CDR1 KGHSH, CDR2 LQKENI. V dropped 6 bases and J dropped 6 bases, with 15 bases sitting between them. The length of the CDR3 is 14 residues. The CDR3 sequence: CASSQPLVGNEQFF. The CDR3 nucleotides are TGTGCCAGCTCCCAACCACTGGTTGGCAATGAGCAGTTCTTC.

The chain combines TRBV15 with TRBJ2-7; D might be TRBD1 or TRBD2, each matching 7 bases. V dropped 5 bases and J dropped 4 bases, with 21 bases sitting between them. The CDR3 sequence is 16 residues long. CDR1 and CDR2 from the germline V gene are LNHNV and YYDKDF (reference sequence). CDR3 DNA sequence: TGTGCCACCAGCGGGGTCAGGGGGGGGCGAGGGTACGAGCAGTACTTC. This codes for CATSGVRGGRGYEQYF.

The chain has TRBV28 and TRBJ1-5, with D unclear. The CDR3 is made up of 13 amino acids. The V and J ends lost 5 bases and 5 bases respectively, with 10 bases between them. Germline CDR1 is MDHEN and CDR2 is SYDVKM. CDR3 in amino acids: CASSDHTDQPQHF. DNA of the CDR3: TGTGCCAGCAGTGACCACACCGATCAGCCCCAGCATTTT.

The chain couples TRBV3-1 (or the pseudogene TRBV3-2) to TRBJ1-5; D unclear. The CDR3 runs 13 residues. The V end was cut by 6 bases, the J end by 11 bases, with 17 bases between. Germline CDR1 is LGHDT and CDR2 is YNNKEL (reference sequence). This CDR3 reads CASSQKPFETQHF. The CDR3 DNA reads TGTGCCAGCAGTCAAAAACCGTTTGAGACCCAGCATTTT.

The chain employs TRBV10-3 and TRBJ2-7; TRBD1 is a possible D gene (6 bases). Germline V gene data show CDR1 as ENHRY and CDR2 as SYGVKD. The CDR3 loop spans 13 amino acids. V lost 6 bases, J lost 1 base, and 10 bases lay in between. The CDR3 loop is CAISGDNSYEQYF. DNA for the CDR3: TGTGCCATCAGCGGGGACAATTCCTACGAGCAGTACTTC.

The chain is built from TRBV27 and TRBJ2-7; D may be TRBD1 (6 bases). Looked up from germline, CDR1 is MNHEY and CDR2 is SMNVEV (reference sequence). This CDR3 region has 17 residues. The V end was cut by 5 bases, the J end by 4 bases, with 24 bases between. The CDR3 is CASSDGKISGTMYEQYF. The DNA of the CDR3 is TGTGCCAGCAGTGACGGCAAAATCTCGGGGACAATGTACGAGCAGTACTTC.

The V call is TRBV6-4, the J call TRBJ2-1; 11 nucleotides line up with TRBD2. The CDR3 consists of 15 residues. V was pared by 4 bases and J by 9 bases, with 8 bases of the junction left unmatched. CDR1 MRHNA and CDR2 SNTAGT come from the germline V gene. Written as DNA, the CDR3 is TGTGCCAGCAGTGGGGGGACTAGCGGTACGAGTGAGCAGTTCTTC. Its translation: CASSGGTSGTSEQFF.

This chain connects TRBV27 to TRBJ1-5; TRBD1 is a possible D gene (6 bases). V was cut by 6 bases and J by 4 bases, with 16 bases left in between. This CDR3 region has 15 residues. Looked up from germline, CDR1 is MNHEY and CDR2 is SMNVEV (reference sequence). The CDR3 region is CASSPFDRRNQPQHF. CDR3 sequence (DNA): TGTGCCAGCAGCCCCTTCGACAGGAGGAATCAGCCCCAGCATTTT.